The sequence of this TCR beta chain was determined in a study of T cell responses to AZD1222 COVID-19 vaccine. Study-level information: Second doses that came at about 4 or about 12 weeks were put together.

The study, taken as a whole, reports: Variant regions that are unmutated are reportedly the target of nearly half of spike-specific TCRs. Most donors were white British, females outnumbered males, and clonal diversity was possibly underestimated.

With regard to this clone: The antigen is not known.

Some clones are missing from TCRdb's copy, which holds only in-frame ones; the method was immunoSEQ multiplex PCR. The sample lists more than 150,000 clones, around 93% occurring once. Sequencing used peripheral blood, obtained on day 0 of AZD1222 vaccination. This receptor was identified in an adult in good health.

Here the CDR3 DNA reads TGTGCCAGCTCACCAGGGGGACTAGCGACCCCCTACGAGCAGTACTTC. It codes for CASSPGGLATPYEQYF. This chain links TRBV18 with TRBJ2-7; 10 positions agree with TRBD2. There are 16 residues in the CDR3. Germline V gene data show CDR1 as KGHSH and CDR2 as LQKENI. J was trimmed by 2 bases and V by 2 bases; bases with no gene match: 6.